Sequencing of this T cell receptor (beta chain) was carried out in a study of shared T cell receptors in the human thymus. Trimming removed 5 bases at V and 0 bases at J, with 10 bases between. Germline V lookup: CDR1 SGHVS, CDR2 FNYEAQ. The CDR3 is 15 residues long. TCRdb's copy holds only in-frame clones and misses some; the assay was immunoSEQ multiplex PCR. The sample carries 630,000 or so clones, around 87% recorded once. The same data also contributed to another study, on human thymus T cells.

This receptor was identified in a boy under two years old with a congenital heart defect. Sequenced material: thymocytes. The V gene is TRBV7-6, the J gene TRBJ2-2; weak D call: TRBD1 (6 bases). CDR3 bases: TGTGCCAGCAGCGTAGGGACACCGAACACCGGGGAGCTGTTTTTT. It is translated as CASSVGTPNTGELFF. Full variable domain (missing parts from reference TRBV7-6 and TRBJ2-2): GAGVSQSPRYKVTKRGQDVALRCDPISGHVSLYWYRQALGQGPEFLTYFNYEAQQDKSGLPNDRFSAERPEGSISTLTIQRTEQRDSAMYRCASSVGTPNTGELFFGEGSRLTVL.